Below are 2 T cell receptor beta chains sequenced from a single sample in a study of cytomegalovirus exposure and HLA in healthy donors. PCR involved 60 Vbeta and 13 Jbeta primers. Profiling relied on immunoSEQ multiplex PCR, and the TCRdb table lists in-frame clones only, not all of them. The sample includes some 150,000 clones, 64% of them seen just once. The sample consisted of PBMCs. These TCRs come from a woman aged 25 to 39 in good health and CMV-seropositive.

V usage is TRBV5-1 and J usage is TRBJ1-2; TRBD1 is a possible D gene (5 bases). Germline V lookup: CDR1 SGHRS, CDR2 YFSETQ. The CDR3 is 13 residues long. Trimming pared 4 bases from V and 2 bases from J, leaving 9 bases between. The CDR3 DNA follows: TGCGCCAGCAGCGTGGACAAGAACTATGGCTACACCTTC. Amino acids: CASSVDKNYGYTF. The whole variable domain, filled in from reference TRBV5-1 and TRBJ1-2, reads KAGVTQTPRYLIKTRGQQVTLSCSPISGHRSVSWYQQTPGQGLQFLFEYFSETQRNKGNFPGRFSGRQFSNSRSEMNVSTLELGDSALYLCASSVDKNYGYTFGSGTRLTVV.

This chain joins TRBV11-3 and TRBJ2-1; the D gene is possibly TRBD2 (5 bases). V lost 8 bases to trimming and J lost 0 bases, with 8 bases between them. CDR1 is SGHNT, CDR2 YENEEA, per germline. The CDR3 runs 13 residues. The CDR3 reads CASAGNSYNEQFF. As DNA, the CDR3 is TGTGCCAGCGCGGGCAACTCCTACAATGAGCAGTTCTTC.